The T cell receptor (beta chain) under discussion was sequenced for a study of cytomegalovirus exposure and HLA in healthy donors. Study-level results: Follow-up analysis seemed to connect common viral pathogens with several of the most significant clusters identified.

Trimming took 3 bases from V and 6 from J; bases not matched to a gene: 4. This CDR3 contains 15 residues. CDR1 is ENHRY, CDR2 SYGVKD, per germline. Primers: 60 Vbeta forward and 13 Jbeta reverse. Assay: immunoSEQ multiplex PCR; the TCRdb copy retains only in-frame clones and omits some. Of 90,000 to 110,000 clones in the sample, 83% were seen once. This clone occurred a few times. Its specificity is not known. The receptor was isolated from a man aged 18 to 30 in good health and CMV-seronegative. This chain connects TRBV10-3 to TRBJ2-1, with 11 positions matching TRBD2. The source material was PBMCs. The CDR3 nucleotides are TGTGCCATCAGTGACAGTAGCGGGAGGGCCAATGAGCAGTTCTTC. Translating it yields CAISDSSGRANEQFF.